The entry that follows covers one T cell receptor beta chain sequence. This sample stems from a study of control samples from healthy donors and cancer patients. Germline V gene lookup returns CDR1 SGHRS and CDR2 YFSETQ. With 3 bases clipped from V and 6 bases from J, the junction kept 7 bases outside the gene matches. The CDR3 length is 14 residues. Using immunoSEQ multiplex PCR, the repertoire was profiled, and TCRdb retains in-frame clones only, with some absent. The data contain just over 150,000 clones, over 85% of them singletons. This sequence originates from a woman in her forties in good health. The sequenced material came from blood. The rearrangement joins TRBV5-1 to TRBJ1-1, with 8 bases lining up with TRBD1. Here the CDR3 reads CASSWRTGSPEAFF. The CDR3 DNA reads TGCGCCAGCAGCTGGAGGACAGGGAGCCCTGAAGCTTTCTTT.